One and the same sample provided the 32 T cell receptor beta chains below, sequenced in a study of T-cell reconstitution after alpha-beta-depleted transplantation in children (dated by TCRdb to about 2016). The library was prepared using PCR. TCRdb shows the sequencer as Illumina HiSeq 2500. Molecular barcoding was employed in the preparation of TCR libraries, with unique molecular identifiers being used to normalize TCRbeta repertoire quantification. In-frame beta chains were kept once TCRdb had trimmed the public reads at Q25 with fastp and called clones with MiXCR. Each CDR3 protein gets just one entry, which takes the most common genes and DNA from the rows behind it. This sample comprises hundreds of thousands of distinct CDR3 sequences, approximately 9.8% of them detected only once. The top ten hold 10% of the sample. Sequenced here: PBMCs from the stem cell graft donor, sampled from the stem cell graft. These TCRs come from a human donor who donated a stem cell graft to a child with SCID.

The V gene is TRBV13, the J gene TRBJ2-7; D tentatively reads TRBD1 or TRBD2 (5 bases each). The germline V and J ends were trimmed by 5 bases and 2 bases, with 16 bases remaining between them. The CDR3 loop spans 15 amino acids. From germline, CDR1 is PRHDT and CDR2 FYEKMQ (reference sequence). Written as DNA, the CDR3 is TGTGCCAGCAGCAAAGCCGGGACGAAAACCTACGAGCAGTACTTC. Its translation: CASSKAGTKTYEQYF. The whole variable domain, filled in from reference TRBV13 and TRBJ2-7, reads AAGVIQSPRHLIKEKRETATLKCYPIPRHDTVYWYQQGPGQDPQFLISFYEKMQSDKGSIPDRFSAQQFSDYHSELNMSSLELGDSALYFCASSKAGTKTYEQYFGPGTRLTVT.

This chain uses TRBV11-2 with TRBJ2-7; TRBD2 is a possible D gene (5 bases). In germline, CDR1 is SGHAT, CDR2 FQNNGV. Between the trimmed V and J ends, which lost 7 bases and 3 bases, there was a span of 13 bases. The CDR3 spans 13 residues. The CDR3 sequence: CASTGSDYYEQYF. Written as DNA, the CDR3 is TGTGCCAGCACCGGGTCCGACTACTACGAGCAGTACTTC. Complete variable domain (other parts from reference TRBV11-2 and TRBJ2-7): EAGVAQSPRYKIIEKRQSVAFWCNPISGHATLYWYQQILGQGPKLLIQFQNNGVVDDSQLPKDRFSAERLKGVDSTLKIQPAKLEDSAVYLCASTGSDYYEQYFGPGTRLTVT.

This clonotype was seen ten or more times. The rearrangement joins TRBV11-1 to TRBJ2-2; D may be TRBD1 (6 bases). CDR3 length equals 18 residues. CDR1 SGHAT and CDR2 FQDESV come from the germline V gene (reference sequence). V gave up 1 base and J gave up 4 bases, with 19 bases separating them. The CDR3 sequence: CASSLGLGATSGTGELFF. DNA of the CDR3: TGTGCCAGCAGCTTAGGGCTGGGGGCCACCTCGGGCACCGGGGAGCTGTTTTTT.

CDR3 sequence (DNA): TGCGCCAGCAGCTTGGAACCTAGCGGGGGGTATGTTGAGCAGTTCTTC. It specifies CASSLEPSGGYVEQFF. The gene calls are TRBV5-1 and TRBJ2-1; 11 bases are a match to TRBD2. Trimming at V came to 0 bases and at J to 9 bases, leaving 8 bases not matched to a gene. Germline CDR1 reads SGHRS; CDR2 reads YFSETQ. The CDR3 has 16 residues.

The chain employs TRBV7-3 and TRBJ2-6; D remains ambiguous. The CDR3 contains 15 residues. Germline V CDR1 and CDR2: SGHTA, FQGTGA. Between the trimmed V and J ends, which lost 3 bases and 0 bases, there was a span of 6 bases. The CDR3 DNA sequence: TGTGCCAGCAGCTTGCAGAACTCTGGGGCCAACGTCCTGACTTTC. It specifies CASSLQNSGANVLTF.

The chain joins TRBV6-6 to TRBJ1-2, with TRBD1 identical over 8 bases. Germline CDR1 and CDR2: MNHNY and SVGAGI (reference sequence). V dropped 7 bases and J dropped 2; count of bases not matched to a gene: 3. The CDR3 loop spans 13 amino acids. CDR3 nucleotide sequence: TGTGCCAGCACCCGGGACAGGAACTATGGCTACACCTTC. Its protein is CASTRDRNYGYTF.

This clonotype was seen a few times. The V gene is TRBV12-3 or TRBV12-4, the J gene TRBJ2-1; D may be TRBD2 (5 bases). CDR3 length equals 15 residues. The V end lost 5 bases, the J end lost 6 bases, and 17 bases lay between the germline ends. The CDR3 here is CASSPGMTAGNEQFF. CDR3 bases: TGTGCCAGCAGTCCCGGTATGACCGCGGGCAATGAGCAGTTCTTC.

This clonotype has just a few counts. V usage is TRBV2 and J usage is TRBJ2-7, with D possibly TRBD1 on 5 matching bases. CDR3 length: 17 amino acids. With 0 bases removed from V and 4 bases from J, the gap between germline ends came to 19 bases. Germline V gene lookup returns CDR1 SNHLY and CDR2 FYNNEI. The CDR3 reads CASSEALLAGKSYEQYF. DNA for the CDR3: TGTGCCAGCAGTGAAGCGCTTTTGGCAGGGAAGTCGTACGAGCAGTACTTC. The complete variable domain, with remaining parts taken from reference TRBV2 and TRBJ2-7, reads EPEVTQTPSHQVTQMGQEVILRCVPISNHLYFYWYRQILGQKVEFLVSFYNNEISEKSEIFDDQFSVERPDGSNFTLKIRSTKLEDSAMYFCASSEALLAGKSYEQYFGPGTRLTVT.

This clonotype was detected only a few times. The chain carries TRBV20-1 and TRBJ2-3; the match to TRBD2 covers 10 bases. The CDR3 sequence is 18 residues long. The ends lost 0 bases at V and 5 bases at J; junction bases unmatched: 14. The V gene's germline CDR1 is DFQATT and CDR2 SNEGSKA (reference sequence). The CDR3 protein is CSARDASGGALVEDTQYF. Here the CDR3 DNA reads TGCAGTGCTAGAGACGCGAGCGGGGGGGCTTTAGTTGAAGATACGCAGTATTTT.

The rearrangement uses TRBV5-1 and TRBJ1-1; 8 bases line up with TRBD1. The length of the CDR3 is 13 residues. With 7 bases clipped from V and 3 bases from J, the junction kept 5 bases outside the gene matches. Germline assignment: CDR1 SGHRS and CDR2 YFSETQ. The CDR3 coding sequence is TGCGCCAGCTCACAGGGGGACGACACTGAAGCTTTCTTT. Translated: CASSQGDDTEAFF.

This clonotype turned up a few times. V and J are TRBV12-3 or TRBV12-4 and TRBJ1-1; TRBD1 is a possible D gene (5 bases). The CDR3 consists of 13 residues. V lost 6 bases, J lost 5 bases, and 13 bases lay in between. Here the CDR3 reads CASSQVGGTEAFF. CDR3 nucleotides: TGTGCCAGCAGCCAAGTGGGGGGGACTGAAGCTTTCTTT.

This clonotype was seen at least ten times. The rearrangement joins TRBV11-2 to TRBJ2-3; 7 nucleotides line up with TRBD2. V was clipped by 0 bases and J by 2 bases; unmatched bases: 8. The CDR3 has 17 residues. Germline CDR1 is SGHAT and CDR2 is FQNNGV. CDR3: CASSLDLASGYTDTQYF. The CDR3 nucleotides read TGTGCCAGCAGCTTAGACTTGGCTAGCGGTTACACAGATACGCAGTATTTT.

The chain recombines TRBV9 with TRBJ2-5; D is possibly TRBD1 or TRBD2 (5 bases each). The CDR3 is 16 amino acids. Germline V gene sequence: CDR1 SGDLS, CDR2 YYNGEE. V lost 0 bases and J 1 base, leaving 13 bases between the germline ends. DNA for the CDR3: TGTGCCAGCAGCGTAGTTAGCGTTGGGGGCCAAGAGACCCAGTACTTC. Translated, it gives CASSVVSVGGQETQYF.

The genes are TRBV27 and TRBJ1-4; D is undetermined. This CDR3 is built from 14 residues. Between the trimmed V and J ends, which lost 5 bases and 6 bases, there was a span of 13 bases. The germline gives CDR1 MNHEY, CDR2 SMNVEV (reference sequence). The CDR3 region is CASSPETGDEKLFF. The CDR3 region has the DNA TGTGCCAGCAGTCCCGAGACTGGGGATGAAAAACTGTTTTTT.

This clonotype showed up just a few times. The chain has TRBV7-9 and TRBJ2-7, with 12 positions matching TRBD1. Trimming cost V 2 bases and J 5 bases; bases outside gene matches: 4. Germline CDR1 and CDR2: SEHNR and FQNEAQ (reference sequence). The CDR3 extends over 15 amino acids. CDR3 amino acids: CASSLRDRGPDEQYF. CDR3 bases: TGTGCCAGCAGCTTACGGGACAGGGGGCCCGACGAGCAGTACTTC.

This CDR3 is CASSPVTSGNEQFF. CDR3 in DNA: TGTGCCAGCTCACCTGTGACTAGCGGCAATGAGCAGTTCTTC. The genes are TRBV18 and TRBJ2-1; 9 positions agree with TRBD2. Germline trimming cut 3 bases from V and 6 bases from J; bases unmatched to any gene: 3. In germline, CDR1 is KGHSH, CDR2 LQKENI. The CDR3 covers 14 residues.

This clonotype was counted only a few times. The V gene is TRBV12-3 or TRBV12-4, the J gene TRBJ1-2; D is ambiguous. V lost 3 bases, J lost 8 bases, and 10 bases lay in between. The CDR3 length is 12 residues. In DNA form, the CDR3 reads TGTGCCAGCAGTTTCCGGGCAGGAGGCTACACCTTC. Protein product: CASSFRAGGYTF.

A few counts support this clonotype. The rearrangement uses TRBV11-1 and TRBJ1-3; D is uncertain. CDR3 length equals 18 residues. Trimming took 0 bases from V and 0 from J, leaving 15 bases between them. The germline V gene has CDR1 SGHAT and CDR2 FQDESV (reference sequence). CDR3 DNA: TGTGCCAGCAGCTTAGCGGGGAGTGGTTTCCGCTCTGGAAACACCATATATTTT. This codes for CASSLAGSGFRSGNTIYF.

With regard to this clonotype: The germline gene is not matched at one end of the junction; a read error may be the cause. The chain couples TRBV11-2 to TRBJ2-1; D remains ambiguous. The CDR3 totals 13 residues. The V gene's germline CDR1 is SGHAT and CDR2 FQNNGV. The CDR3 coding sequence is TGTGCCAGCAGCTTAGGTCAATACAATGAGAAGTTCTTC. This gives the protein CASSLGQYNEKFF.

This sequence joins TRBV7-9 and TRBJ2-7; D is possibly TRBD2 (5 bases). The CDR3 contains 13 residues. Germline assignment: CDR1 SEHNR and CDR2 FQNEAQ (reference sequence). V was cut by 3 bases and J by 5 bases, with 11 bases left in between. CDR3 bases: TGTGCCAGCAGCTTGGAGTTCGGGAACGAGCAGTACTTC. It translates to CASSLEFGNEQYF.

This clonotype turned up a few times. V gene TRBV6-1 combines with J gene TRBJ2-7; D tentatively reads TRBD1 or TRBD2 (5 bases each). The CDR3 is 13 amino acids. Germline CDR1 is MNHNS and CDR2 is SASEGT. Trimming left V 8 bases short and J 1 base short, with 12 bases between. The CDR3 is CASGDDGSYEQYF. The DNA for the CDR3 is TGTGCCAGCGGGGACGATGGATCCTACGAGCAGTACTTC.

This rearrangement joins TRBV2 to TRBJ2-4, with 8 bases lining up with TRBD1. CDR3 size: 14 residues. Germline CDR1 reads SNHLY; CDR2 reads FYNNEI. The V and J ends lost 8 bases and 0 bases, in that order; junction bases with no gene match: 3. As DNA, the CDR3 is TGTGCCAGCCAGGGGGCTCTAGCCAAAAACATTCAGTACTTC. This translates into CASQGALAKNIQYF.

In this sample, this clonotype turned up many times. This chain connects TRBV7-2 to TRBJ2-2, with D unclear. The V gene's germline CDR1 is SGHTA and CDR2 FQGNSA. The ends were cut back, 3 bases at V and 6 bases at J, with 2 bases in the middle. CDR3 size: 11 residues. The CDR3 protein is CASSFPGELFF. In nucleotides, the CDR3 is TGTGCCAGCAGCTTTCCCGGGGAGCTGTTTTTT.

This sequence joins TRBV5-1 and TRBJ2-5; possible D gene TRBD1, 6 bases. The CDR3 has 14 amino acids. CDR1 is SGHRS, CDR2 YFSETQ, per germline. V was cut by 4 bases and J by 5 bases, with 15 bases left in between. The CDR3 sequence: CASSPRTEGETQYF. CDR3 nucleotide sequence: TGCGCCAGCAGCCCCCGGACAGAGGGGGAGACCCAGTACTTC.

The V gene is TRBV12-3 or TRBV12-4, the J gene TRBJ2-7, with 12 nucleotides matching TRBD1. The CDR3 is made up of 15 amino acids. J lost 4 bases, V lost 8 bases, and 9 bases had no gene match. The CDR3 is CASGTGGLSGYEQYF. DNA of the CDR3: TGTGCCAGCGGGACAGGGGGCCTGAGTGGGTACGAGCAGTACTTC.

This clonotype was counted at least ten times. The J gene is TRBJ2-4, the V gene TRBV6-5; no firm D call. Germline CDR1 MNHEY, CDR2 SVGAGI. V lost 8 bases and J lost 8, with 16 bases in between. The CDR3 extends over 13 amino acids. The CDR3 DNA reads as TGTGCCAGCCCTCGTGCACCCCTGGACATTCAGTACTTC. It specifies CASPRAPLDIQYF.

The sample holds a few counts of this clonotype. The chain couples TRBV5-1 to TRBJ2-7; TRBD1 aligns across 7 bases. The trim removed 7 bases at V and 0 bases at J, leaving 10 bases unmatched. The CDR3 length is 15 residues. Looked up from germline, CDR1 is SGHRS and CDR2 is YFSETQ. CDR3 amino acids: CASGEGGPSSYEQYF. CDR3 bases: TGCGCCAGCGGTGAAGGGGGCCCAAGCTCCTACGAGCAGTACTTC.

The gene calls are TRBV12-3 or TRBV12-4 and TRBJ2-6; D uncertain. The CDR3 totals 15 residues. The V end was cut by 3 bases, the J end by 0 bases, with 6 bases between. CDR3 bases: TGTGCCAGCAGTTTCATCGTCTCTGGGGCCAACGTCCTGACTTTC. Protein: CASSFIVSGANVLTF.

Only a few counts were recorded for this clonotype. The chain uses TRBV3-1 and TRBJ2-7, with a weak D call TRBD2 (6 bases). CDR3 length equals 15 residues. CDR1 is LGHDT and CDR2 is YNNKEL in the germline V gene (reference sequence). V dropped 4 bases and J dropped 0 bases, with 13 bases sitting between them. The CDR3 spells CASSPQKDYSYEQYF. As DNA, the CDR3 is TGTGCCAGCAGCCCCCAAAAGGACTACTCCTACGAGCAGTACTTC.

V and J are TRBV5-1 and TRBJ2-6; TRBD1 might be the D (5 bases). CDR3 length: 14 residues. Looked up from germline, CDR1 is SGHRS and CDR2 is YFSETQ. V was clipped by 2 bases and J by 2 bases, with 5 bases between them. The CDR3 loop reads CASSLGAGANVLTF. CDR3 sequence (DNA): TGCGCCAGCAGCTTAGGGGCTGGGGCCAACGTCCTGACTTTC.

This clonotype was seen more than once but under ten times. The rearrangement links TRBV3-1 to TRBJ1-5, with unresolved D. The germline V gene has CDR1 LGHDT and CDR2 YNNKEL (reference sequence). The CDR3 runs 15 residues. Trimming took 1 base from V and 3 from J, leaving 10 bases between them. The CDR3 region has the DNA TGTGCCAGCAGCCAAGCCCTAGGATACAATCAGCCCCAGCATTTT. This gives the protein CASSQALGYNQPQHF.

This clonotype was found a few times. V gene TRBV12-3 or TRBV12-4 combines with J gene TRBJ2-2, with D possibly TRBD2 on 5 matching bases. The length of the CDR3 is 14 residues. Between the trimmed V and J ends, which lost 3 bases and 7 bases, there was a span of 12 bases. The CDR3 sequence is CASSFIGNVGELFF. CDR3 coding DNA: TGTGCCAGCAGTTTCATCGGGAATGTCGGGGAGCTGTTTTTT.